The rows below give T cell receptor beta chains drawn from one sample of a study of blood T cell repertoires in COVID-19. Method: immunoSEQ multiplex PCR; TCRdb's copy keeps in-frame clones and lacks some. The repertoire holds around 240,000 clones, with about 90% as singletons. Sequencing was performed on PBMCs or T cells enriched from blood (not recorded which). The receptors shown here come from a human donor in a cohort exposed to, infected with or recovered from COVID-19 (not recorded which). The donor label of this sample is uncertain. CDR3s leave out the opening cysteine and the closing phenylalanine or tryptophan.

V	J	CDR3
TRBV4-1	TRBJ1-2	ASSQDPQGGNGYT
TRBV12-3/TRBV12-4	TRBJ1-2	ASQLSNYGYT
TRBV29-1	TRBJ1-3	SVVPTGKDGNTIY
TRBV19	TRBJ1-3	ASSSVWTALGNTIY
TRBV29-1	TRBJ1-2	SVSVQFGYT
TRBV18	TRBJ1-4	ASSPVDTVATNEKLF
TRBV19	TRBJ2-2	ATGEGYTGELF
TRBV11-2	TRBJ1-6	ASSTSAGGSPLH
TRBV27	TRBJ2-1	ASIGTAYNEQF
TRBV27	TRBJ2-2	ASSLPRDRGSGELF
TRBV19	TRBJ1-2	AIADRGNYGYT
TRBV19	TRBJ2-7	ASTKDRGGSYEQY
TRBV10-2	TRBJ1-3	ASSEVYSGNTIY
TRBV18	TRBJ2-5	ASSPSGIQETQY
TRBV2	TRBJ1-2	ASSNTGGSGYT
TRBV4-1	TRBJ2-5	ASSPNLGAQETQY
TRBV6-6	TRBJ1-1	ASSYPAKGGNTEAF
TRBV7-9	TRBJ1-1	ASSLGDKNTEAF
TRBV11-2	TRBJ2-1	ASSFLTTGVGAVEQF
TRBV5-1	TRBJ2-7	ASKTGTEHREQY
TRBV5-5	TRBJ2-3	ASSFREDTQY
TRBV6-5	TRBJ1-6	ASSYSTGQVSLPLH
TRBV30	TRBJ1-5	AWSPRVNQPQH
TRBV24-1	TRBJ2-3	ATSDTLAGRPDTQY
TRBV11-2	TRBJ1-2	ASSLVDRAAVGYT
TRBV4-1	TRBJ2-5	ASSQEGTSGDTQY
TRBV19	TRBJ1-5	ASLDHPTGAFNQPQH
TRBV5-3	TRBJ2-7	ARSFYLGQLKRHYEQY
TRBV14	TRBJ2-3	ASSQENRGPITDTQY
TRBV2	TRBJ1-2	ASSGGSLNYGYT